These 20 T cell receptor beta chains were sequenced from one sample in a study of neoadjuvant anti-PD-1 for oral cavity cancer. Data came from immunoSEQ multiplex PCR; TCRdb stores just in-frame clones and leaves some out. The sample contains 11,000 to 15,000 clones, roughly two thirds of which appear only once. Sequenced here: PBMCs, sampled before nivolumab (anti-PD-1) treatment. These receptors all stem from a person between 40 and 80 years old with oral cavity squamous cell carcinoma.

The chain couples TRBV2 to TRBJ2-5; D call uncertain. The germline V and J ends were trimmed by 4 bases and 1 base, with 13 bases remaining between them. The CDR3 loop spans 15 amino acids. Looked up from germline, CDR1 is SNHLY and CDR2 is FYNNEI. CDR3 DNA sequence: TGTGCCAGCAGTGGGCCTGGGGTCTTCCAAGAGACCCAGTACTTC. Translation gives CASSGPGVFQETQYF.

The chain links TRBV10-3 to TRBJ2-4; D is perhaps TRBD1 or TRBD2 (5 bases each). Germline CDR1 and CDR2: ENHRY and SYGVKD. The CDR3 totals 14 residues. V was cut by 3 bases and J by 1 base, with 7 bases left in between. The CDR3 nucleotides are TGTGCCATCAGTGACGGGGCGGCCAAAAACATTCAGTACTTC. This codes for CAISDGAAKNIQYF.

This sequence joins TRBV4-2 and TRBJ2-7; 12 bases map to TRBD1. In germline, CDR1 is LGHNA, CDR2 YNFKEQ. The ends lost 1 base at V and 7 bases at J; junction bases unmatched: 8. The CDR3 consists of 16 residues. The CDR3 DNA sequence: TGTGCCAGCAGCCAAGCACCGGGACAGGGGGCGTGGGAGCAGTACTTC. Translation: CASSQAPGQGAWEQYF.

This chain joins TRBV7-9 and TRBJ2-1; D uncertain. The germline gives CDR1 SEHNR, CDR2 FQNEAQ (reference sequence). This CDR3 spans 12 amino acids. With 3 bases removed from V and 9 bases from J, the gap between germline ends came to 9 bases. The CDR3 DNA reads TGTGCCAGCAGCTTCCTACGGGCTGAGCAGTTCTTC. Translated, it gives CASSFLRAEQFF.

This clone appeared a few times. The J gene is TRBJ1-2, the V gene TRBV6-6, with a tentative D call TRBD1 (6 bases). Germline V gives CDR1 MNHNY, CDR2 SVGAGI (reference sequence). Trimming shortened V by 4 bases and J by 0 bases, and 15 bases separated the two germline ends. CDR3 length: 16 amino acids. The CDR3 sequence: CASSSTGTRTNYGYTF. In DNA form, the CDR3 reads TGTGCCAGCAGTTCTACCGGGACACGCACTAACTATGGCTACACCTTC.

The chain couples TRBV6-4 to TRBJ2-3; D unclear. Trimming shortened V by 3 bases and J by 7 bases, and 14 bases separated the two germline ends. CDR1 is MRHNA, CDR2 SNTAGT, per germline. The CDR3 contains 14 residues. The CDR3 region is CASSESSIGNTQYF. The CDR3 DNA reads as TGTGCCAGCAGTGAATCCTCGATAGGGAATACGCAGTATTTT.

The V and J genes are TRBV10-2 and TRBJ2-2, with 7 bases fitting TRBD1. Per the germline V gene, CDR1 is WSHSY and CDR2 is SAAADI. V was pared by 1 base and J by 8 bases, with 1 base of the junction left unmatched. This CDR3 is 13 amino acids long. The CDR3 region is CASSELQGGELFF. Written as DNA, the CDR3 is TGCGCCAGCAGTGAGTTACAGGGGGGGGAGCTGTTTTTT.

The rearrangement links TRBV30 to TRBJ2-5; D unclear. Germline V gene lookup returns CDR1 GTSNPN and CDR2 SVGIG (reference sequence). Deletions cut 2 bases from V and 5 bases from J, with 18 bases between. This CDR3 is built from 15 residues. The CDR3 spells CAWSMSAASQETQYF. The CDR3 nucleotides are TGTGCCTGGAGTATGTCGGCAGCCTCACAGGAGACCCAGTACTTC.

The chain employs TRBV27 and TRBJ2-6; the D is unclear. CDR3 length: 14 amino acids. The V gene's germline CDR1 is MNHEY and CDR2 SMNVEV (reference sequence). With 7 bases removed from V and 0 bases from J, the gap between germline ends came to 7 bases. The CDR3 bases are TGTGCCAGCATCGGCAGCTCTGGGGCCAACGTCCTGACTTTC. The encoded protein is CASIGSSGANVLTF.

V gene TRBV27 combines with J gene TRBJ1-2; 7 bases match TRBD1. Germline lookup yields CDR1 MNHEY and CDR2 SMNVEV (reference sequence). V was pared by 5 bases and J by 7 bases, with 7 bases of the junction left unmatched. The CDR3 is 13 residues long. The CDR3: CASSHRGAGGYTF. The CDR3 nucleotides read TGTGCCAGCAGTCACAGGGGTGCGGGTGGCTACACCTTC.

The table lists this clone with a few counts. The chain joins TRBV7-8 to TRBJ1-2, with a weak D call TRBD1 (5 bases). With 5 bases removed from V and 5 bases from J, the gap between germline ends came to 18 bases. Germline loops: CDR1 SGHVS, CDR2 FQNEAQ. This CDR3 is built from 15 residues. CDR3 in DNA: TGTGCCAGCAGCCCCACCCGGGACGGTAAATATGGCTACACCTTC. Amino acids: CASSPTRDGKYGYTF.

This chain connects TRBV10-3 to TRBJ2-3; TRBD2 matches 8 bases. V was pared by 2 bases and J by 5 bases, with 6 bases of the junction left unmatched. This CDR3 is built from 15 residues. CDR1 is ENHRY, CDR2 SYGVKD, per germline. CDR3 nucleotides: TGTGCCATCAGTGAGCAAGCGGGAGCTAGAGATACGCAGTATTTT. This gives the protein CAISEQAGARDTQYF.

Only a few counts were recorded for this clone. This rearrangement joins TRBV19 to TRBJ2-2; 11 positions match TRBD2. V lost 2 bases and J lost 7; bases outside the gene matches: 9. The CDR3 spans 17 residues. The germline gives CDR1 LNHDA, CDR2 SQIVND (reference sequence). This CDR3 is CASSILRLAGFDGELFF. The DNA of the CDR3 is TGTGCCAGTAGTATACTACGACTAGCGGGATTTGACGGGGAGCTGTTTTTT.

J is TRBJ2-7 and V is TRBV19; the match to TRBD1 covers 11 bases. Looked up from germline, CDR1 is LNHDA and CDR2 is SQIVND (reference sequence). The V gene end was trimmed by 5 bases and the J gene end by 3 bases; junction bases not matched to a gene: 3. The CDR3 loop spans 14 amino acids. This chain's CDR3 is CASSPGTGGYEQYF. The CDR3 region has the DNA TGTGCCAGTAGTCCCGGGACAGGGGGCTACGAGCAGTACTTC.

V gene TRBV11-2 combines with J gene TRBJ2-1, with 8 bases lining up with TRBD2. Germline trimming cut 5 bases from V and 9 bases from J; bases unmatched to any gene: 15. Germline values: CDR1 SGHAT, CDR2 FQNNGV. This CDR3 region has 16 residues. CDR3 amino acids: CASSSSTGLGYFEQFF. The CDR3 DNA sequence: TGTGCCAGCAGCAGCTCCACGGGACTAGGGTACTTTGAGCAGTTCTTC.

This chain connects TRBV7-9 to TRBJ1-1; the D is unclear. Trimming cost V 6 bases and J 11 bases, with 19 bases left between them. The CDR3 contains 13 residues. Germline V gene sequence: CDR1 SEHNR, CDR2 FQNEAQ (reference sequence). CDR3 amino acids: CASRDVNLRPAFF. Here the CDR3 DNA reads TGTGCCAGCAGAGACGTGAACCTCCGACCGGCTTTCTTT. Complete variable domain (other parts from reference TRBV7-9 and TRBJ1-1): DTGVSQNPRHKITKRGQNVTFRCDPISEHNRLYWYRQTLGQGPEFLTYFQNEAQLEKSRLLSDRFSAERPKGSFSTLEIQRTEQGDSAMYLCASRDVNLRPAFFGQGTRLTVV.

The chain carries TRBV4-1 and TRBJ2-2; D remains ambiguous. Trimming cost V 0 bases and J 6 bases, with 2 bases left between them. CDR1 is MGHRA and CDR2 is YSYEKL in the germline V gene. The CDR3 totals 12 residues. The chain's CDR3 is CASSQEPGELFF. CDR3 DNA: TGCGCCAGCAGCCAAGAACCCGGGGAGCTGTTTTTT.

V is TRBV4-1 and J is TRBJ2-7; 10 bases align to TRBD2. Germline trimming cut 1 base from V and 6 bases from J; bases unmatched to any gene: 6. The CDR3 totals 15 residues. CDR1 is MGHRA, CDR2 YSYEKL, per germline. The DNA of the CDR3 is TGCGCCAGCAGCCAAGTGTTGCTAGCGGGAGCCGAGCAGTACTTC. Its translation: CASSQVLLAGAEQYF.

The CDR3 sequence: CASRDRFNEKLFF. CDR3 DNA: TGTGCCAGTCGGGACAGGTTTAATGAAAAACTGTTTTTT. This rearrangement joins TRBV7-9 to TRBJ1-4; TRBD1 matches 8 bases. Looked up from germline, CDR1 is SEHNR and CDR2 is FQNEAQ (reference sequence). V lost 9 bases, J lost 4 bases, and 4 bases stayed unmatched. The CDR3 runs to 13 residues.

V is TRBV5-4 and J is TRBJ1-6; no definite D call. Deletions cut 0 bases from V and 7 bases from J, with 8 bases between. Germline CDR1 reads SGHNT; CDR2 reads YYREEE (reference sequence). The CDR3 length is 14 residues. CDR3 bases: TGTGCCAGCAGCTTGGAACACCACAATTCACCCCTCCACTTT. Its protein is CASSLEHHNSPLHF. The variable domain in full, with the rest retrieved from reference TRBV5-4 and TRBJ1-6, is ETGVTQSPTHLIKTRGQQVTLRCSSQSGHNTVSWYQQALGQGPQFIFQYYREEENGRGNFPPRFSGLQFPNYSSELNVNALELDDSALYLCASSLEHHNSPLHFGNGTRLTVT.